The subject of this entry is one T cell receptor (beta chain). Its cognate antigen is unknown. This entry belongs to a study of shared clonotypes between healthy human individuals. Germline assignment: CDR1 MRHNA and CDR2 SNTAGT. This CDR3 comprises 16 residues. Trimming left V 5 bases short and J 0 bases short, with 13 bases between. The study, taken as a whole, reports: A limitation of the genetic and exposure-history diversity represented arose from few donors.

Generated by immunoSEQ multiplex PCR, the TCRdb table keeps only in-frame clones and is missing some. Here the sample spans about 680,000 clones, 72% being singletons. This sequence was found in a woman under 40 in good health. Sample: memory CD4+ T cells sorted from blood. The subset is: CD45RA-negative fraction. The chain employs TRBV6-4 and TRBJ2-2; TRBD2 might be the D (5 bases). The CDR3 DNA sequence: TGTGCCAGCAGTACGCGGGCCCACGCGAACACCGGGGAGCTGTTTTTT. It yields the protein CASSTRAHANTGELFF.